This entry lists 27 T cell receptor beta chains sequenced from one sample in a study of blood T cell repertoires in COVID-19 (dated by TCRdb to the early 2020s). Preparation of the library involved the immunoSEQ multiplex PCR assay. The table was pulled from immuneACCESS by TCRdb, which kept in-frame rearrangements only. Such tables lose some clones; where checked, under half of the loss comes from unresolved V genes, and the rest has no known cause. This sample lists a few hundred thousand clones; approximately 90% were detected once. The ten largest clones take up around 6.5% of the sample. Sequenced sample: peripheral blood. Receptor source: a woman aged 25 to 45 with COVID-19, enrolled during active disease.

The J gene is TRBJ1-4, the V gene TRBV5-8, with TRBD1 matching 10 bases. The ends lost 3 bases at V and 5 bases at J; junction bases unmatched: 4. There are 15 residues in the CDR3. Germline CDR1 reads SGHTS; CDR2 reads YDEGEE. This CDR3 reads CASSWGQGQNEKLFF. CDR3 in DNA: TGTGCCAGCAGCTGGGGACAGGGGCAAAATGAAAAACTGTTTTTT.

The genes are TRBV16 and TRBJ2-1; 9 bases map to TRBD2. V was clipped by 1 base and J by 5 bases; unmatched bases: 3. The CDR3 runs 15 residues. CDR1 is KGHSY, CDR2 FQNENV, per germline. The CDR3 sequence is CASSQLLAGHNEQFF. For the CDR3, the DNA is TGTGCCAGCAGCCAATTGCTAGCGGGGCACAATGAGCAGTTCTTC. Filled out from reference TRBV16 and TRBJ2-1, the complete variable domain reads GEEVAQTPKHLVRGEGQKAKLYCAPIKGHSYVFWYQQVLKNEFKFLISFQNENVFDETGMPKERFSAKCLPNSPCSLEIQATKLEDSAVYFCASSQLLAGHNEQFFGPGTRLTVL.

The chain recombines TRBV4-1 with TRBJ2-2; 11 nucleotides match TRBD2. CDR3 length equals 17 residues. V shed 2 bases, J shed 5 bases, and the junction held 7 bases outside the gene matches. Germline CDR1 is MGHRA and CDR2 is YSYEKL. CDR3 sequence: CASSQWLSGRVTGELFF. The CDR3, as DNA: TGCGCCAGCAGCCAATGGCTTAGCGGGAGGGTGACCGGGGAGCTGTTTTTT.

This chain uses TRBV3-1 (or the pseudogene TRBV3-2) with TRBJ2-5; 13 nucleotides match TRBD2. This CDR3 contains 21 residues. V lost 1 base to trimming and J lost 4 bases; unmatched junction nucleotides: 18. Germline loops: CDR1 LGHDT, CDR2 YNNKEL (reference sequence). The DNA of the CDR3 is TGTGCCAGCAGCCAAGCCCGCCCAGGACTAGCGGGAGTAGGGCCGCTAGAGACCCAGTACTTC. It encodes CASSQARPGLAGVGPLETQYF.

This chain connects TRBV20-1 to TRBJ1-2; D not certain. Germline-derived CDR1 and CDR2 are DFQATT and SNEGSKA (reference sequence). The ends were cut back, 2 bases at V and 9 bases at J, with 10 bases in the middle. This CDR3 has 11 amino acids. The DNA of the CDR3 is TGCAGTGCTAGAATACCCCAGAGCTACACCTTC. Translating it yields CSARIPQSYTF.

The V gene is TRBV4-1, the J gene TRBJ2-7; 8 nucleotides match TRBD1. The CDR3 length is 16 residues. The junction had 9 bases not matched to a gene; V was cut back by 2 bases and J by 3 bases. Germline V gene sequence: CDR1 MGHRA, CDR2 YSYEKL. The CDR3, as DNA: TGCGCCAGCAGCCAACCTCACCGGGACAGGAACTACGAGCAGTACTTC. Translated, it gives CASSQPHRDRNYEQYF.

This chain joins TRBV12-3 or TRBV12-4 and TRBJ1-2; D possibly corresponds to TRBD1 (6 bases). V lost 5 bases and J lost 4, with 11 bases in between. This CDR3 is 13 amino acids long. The CDR3 nucleotides are TGTGCCAGCAGTCTCGACAGGCCCTATGGCTACACCTTC. Its translation: CASSLDRPYGYTF.

The V gene is TRBV6-5, the J gene TRBJ2-7; 9 bases line up with TRBD1. The CDR3 contains 14 residues. V trimming: 4 bases; J trimming: 6 bases; junction bases outside the gene matches: 7. Germline V gives CDR1 MNHEY, CDR2 SVGAGI. As DNA, the CDR3 is TGTGCCAGCAGTTCCGGGACAGGGTTTGTCGAGCAGTACTTC. As protein: CASSSGTGFVEQYF.

Turning to this clone: Germline and junction disagree at one end, which may indicate a read error. J is TRBJ2-6 and V is TRBV10-1; TRBD2 matches at 11 bases. The germline V gene has CDR1 WNHNN and CDR2 SYGVQD (reference sequence). The CDR3 is 20 residues long. The CDR3 protein is CASTEELAGVWVSGANVLTF. The CDR3, as DNA: TGCGCCAGCACTGAGGAACTAGCGGGAGTCTGGGTCTCTGGGGCCAACGTCCTGACTTTC.

V is TRBV10-2 and J is TRBJ1-2, with TRBD1 identical over 7 bases. The V segment lost 8 bases and the J segment 0 bases; nucleotides outside the gene matches: 3. Germline CDR1 is WSHSY and CDR2 is SAAADI. The CDR3 is made up of 13 amino acids. The CDR3 nucleotides are TGCGCCAGCGCGGGACAGCCTAACTATGGCTACACCTTC. The encoded protein is CASAGQPNYGYTF.

The chain combines TRBV7-9 with TRBJ2-3, with 8 bases identical to TRBD2. The trim removed 10 bases at V and 3 bases at J, leaving 12 bases unmatched. The CDR3 is 15 amino acids. CDR1 SEHNR and CDR2 FQNEAQ come from the germline V gene (reference sequence). CDR3 region: CATTGAGVATDTQYF. CDR3 bases: TGTGCCACGACGGGAGCGGGAGTGGCGACAGATACGCAGTATTTT.

The chain has TRBV5-8 and TRBJ2-2; TRBD1 matches 7 bases. The ends lost 4 bases at V and 3 bases at J; junction bases unmatched: 9. The germline gives CDR1 SGHTS, CDR2 YDEGEE. The CDR3 totals 16 residues. The CDR3 DNA is TGTGCCAGCAGCCCACAGCCAGGGGGAGACACCGGGGAGCTGTTTTTT. Translating gives CASSPQPGGDTGELFF.

The V and J genes are TRBV27 and TRBJ2-2, with D uncertain. Trimming shortened V by 4 bases and J by 0 bases, and 9 bases separated the two germline ends. Per the germline V gene, CDR1 is MNHEY and CDR2 is SMNVEV (reference sequence). The CDR3 has 15 amino acids. CDR3 loop: CASSSIEANTGELFF. DNA for the CDR3: TGTGCCAGCAGTTCCATAGAAGCGAACACCGGGGAGCTGTTTTTT.

The J gene is TRBJ1-2, the V gene TRBV29-1; D remains ambiguous. V lost 4 bases, J lost 5 bases, and 14 bases lay in between. The germline V gene encodes CDR1 SQVTM and CDR2 ANQGSEA. The CDR3 contains 13 residues. CDR3 in amino acids: CSVAEGSGYGYTF. CDR3 sequence (DNA): TGCAGCGTTGCCGAGGGCAGCGGTTATGGCTACACCTTC.

The chain is built from TRBV6-5 and TRBJ1-1; D call uncertain. Germline V gene lookup returns CDR1 MNHEY and CDR2 SVGAGI. The CDR3 loop spans 11 amino acids. The V end was cut by 7 bases, the J end by 1 base, with 4 bases between. CDR3 sequence (DNA): TGTGCCAGCACTTGGAACACTGAAGCTTTCTTT. It translates to CASTWNTEAFF.

Only one count was recorded for this clone. The chain links TRBV7-2 to TRBJ2-2, with 8 bases aligning to TRBD2. Germline CDR1 SGHTA, CDR2 FQGNSA. There are 16 residues in the CDR3. V lost 6 bases and J lost 0; bases outside the gene matches: 6. The CDR3 spells CASRSRGGSNTGELFF. CDR3 sequence (DNA): TGTGCCAGCAGGTCCCGCGGGGGGTCGAACACCGGGGAGCTGTTTTTT.

The chain has TRBV11-3 and TRBJ2-1; TRBD2 agrees at 8 bases. CDR1 is SGHNT and CDR2 is YENEEA in the germline V gene. Germline trimming cut 3 bases from V and 3 bases from J; bases unmatched to any gene: 4. The CDR3 sequence is 15 residues long. This chain's CDR3 is CASSFGLAGYNEQFF. The CDR3, as DNA: TGTGCCAGCAGCTTCGGGCTAGCGGGCTACAATGAGCAGTTCTTC.

The chain is built from TRBV7-8 and TRBJ2-2; D gene ambiguous. The germline V and J ends were trimmed by 0 bases and 2 bases, with 7 bases remaining between them. CDR1 and CDR2 (germline): SGHVS, FQNEAQ. CDR3 size: 15 residues. The CDR3 nucleotides read TGTGCCAGCAGCTTAGCTTCCATTAACACCGGGGAGCTGTTTTTT. This encodes CASSLASINTGELFF.

The rearrangement uses TRBV28 and TRBJ1-6; D remains unclear. Looked up from germline, CDR1 is MDHEN and CDR2 is SYDVKM. V was pared by 3 bases and J by 9 bases, with 6 bases between. CDR3 length: 12 residues. CDR3 nucleotide sequence: TGTGCCAGCAGTTTGTACGGTTCACCCCTCCACTTT. Encoded protein: CASSLYGSPLHF.

The chain links TRBV2 to TRBJ1-5; 9 bases match TRBD1. CDR1 and CDR2 (germline): SNHLY, FYNNEI. Trimming took 6 bases from V and 6 from J; bases not matched to a gene: 12. The CDR3 is made up of 16 amino acids. CDR3 residues: CASRARRDRAGQPQHF. The CDR3, as DNA: TGTGCCAGCAGGGCCCGACGGGACAGGGCTGGTCAGCCCCAGCATTTT.

This clone was observed once. V usage is TRBV11-2 and J usage is TRBJ2-1; perhaps TRBD2 as D (5 bases). CDR1 SGHAT and CDR2 FQNNGV come from the germline V gene. This CDR3 is built from 17 residues. V lost 1 base and J lost 9, with 22 bases in between. DNA of the CDR3: TGTGCCAGCAGCTTAGCGGTCGGAGTGGGAGCGCCGGTTGAGCAGTTCTTC. It translates to CASSLAVGVGAPVEQFF.

The rearrangement uses TRBV6-2 or TRBV6-3 and TRBJ1-2; D gene unclear. Germline V gives CDR1 MNHEY, CDR2 SVGEGT. This CDR3 has 14 amino acids. V gave up 0 bases and J gave up 8 bases, with 13 bases separating them. CDR3 residues: CASSYSRTGLGYTF. CDR3 nucleotides: TGTGCCAGCAGTTACTCGCGGACTGGGCTAGGCTACACCTTC.

The V call is TRBV28, the J call TRBJ2-5; D might be TRBD1 (6 bases). CDR1 and CDR2 from the germline V gene are MDHEN and SYDVKM. The CDR3 has 15 amino acids. Trimming removed 5 bases at V and 4 bases at J, with 17 bases between. The CDR3 reads CASSQATGLVETQYF. CDR3 coding DNA: TGTGCCAGCAGTCAAGCCACAGGGTTAGTAGAGACCCAGTACTTC.

This chain links TRBV3-1 (or the pseudogene TRBV3-2) with TRBJ1-1; 11 bases align to TRBD1. Germline assignment: CDR1 LGHDT and CDR2 YNNKEL (reference sequence). The CDR3 spans 15 residues. Germline trimming cut 2 bases from V and 9 bases from J; bases unmatched to any gene: 8. CDR3 coding DNA: TGTGCCAGCAGCCAACCGGACAGGGGGCAATTGAAAGCTTTCTTT. Translating it yields CASSQPDRGQLKAFF.

This clone was detected only a few times. This chain connects TRBV4-1 to TRBJ1-5; 9 bases align to TRBD1. From germline, CDR1 is MGHRA and CDR2 YSYEKL. The CDR3 is 20 amino acids. With 1 base clipped from V and 0 bases from J, the junction kept 13 bases outside the gene matches. The CDR3 reads CASSQVLHTGGDYSNQPQHF. In DNA, the CDR3 is TGCGCCAGCAGCCAAGTACTTCATACAGGGGGCGATTATAGCAATCAGCCCCAGCATTTT.

V usage is TRBV4-2 and J usage is TRBJ2-3; D is possibly TRBD2 (6 bases). The CDR3 extends over 16 amino acids. Trimming pared 0 bases from V and 0 bases from J, leaving 10 bases between. The germline CDR1 and CDR2 sequences are LGHNA and YNFKEQ. The CDR3 DNA reads as TGTGCCAGCAGCCAAGATTCCGGGACTAGCACAGATACGCAGTATTTT. It specifies CASSQDSGTSTDTQYF.

This chain links TRBV7-2 with TRBJ1-5, with 8 bases aligning to TRBD1. CDR3 length: 15 residues. V trimming: 3 bases; J trimming: 6 bases; junction bases outside the gene matches: 7. Germline V CDR1 and CDR2: SGHTA, FQGNSA. The CDR3 DNA reads as TGTGCCAGCAGCTTGTCGGGACAGGCATCTCAGCCCCAGCATTTT. It encodes CASSLSGQASQPQHF.